This T cell receptor (beta chain) was observed in a study of OX40 agonist ivuxolimab in advanced cancers. Across the study: Ivuxolimab was administered intravenously to patients at 0.01 to 10 mg/kg every 2 weeks.

The assay was immunoSEQ multiplex PCR, and TCRdb's table has in-frame clones only and misses some. The data hold around 5,000 clones, with about three fifths observed a single time. Note on this clone: Its matching antigen is unknown.

Germline V gene data show CDR1 as MNHNS and CDR2 as SASEGT. Between the trimmed V and J ends, which lost 8 bases and 7 bases, there was a span of 11 bases. The CDR3 runs to 11 residues. Notes on the study in general: Some of the lowest clonal expansion was seen in partial responders at 0.1-3.0 mg/kg.

This specimen consisted of CD4+ or CD8+ T cells sorted from blood, obtained in a trial of the OX40 agonist ivuxolimab. This TCR was recovered from an adult with an advanced solid tumor such as melanoma, head and neck, liver or kidney cancer. The V gene is TRBV6-1, the J gene TRBJ1-2; possibly TRBD1 for D (6 bases). The CDR3 reads CASGGAGGYTF. CDR3 DNA: TGTGCCAGCGGGGGCGCCGGTGGCTACACCTTC.